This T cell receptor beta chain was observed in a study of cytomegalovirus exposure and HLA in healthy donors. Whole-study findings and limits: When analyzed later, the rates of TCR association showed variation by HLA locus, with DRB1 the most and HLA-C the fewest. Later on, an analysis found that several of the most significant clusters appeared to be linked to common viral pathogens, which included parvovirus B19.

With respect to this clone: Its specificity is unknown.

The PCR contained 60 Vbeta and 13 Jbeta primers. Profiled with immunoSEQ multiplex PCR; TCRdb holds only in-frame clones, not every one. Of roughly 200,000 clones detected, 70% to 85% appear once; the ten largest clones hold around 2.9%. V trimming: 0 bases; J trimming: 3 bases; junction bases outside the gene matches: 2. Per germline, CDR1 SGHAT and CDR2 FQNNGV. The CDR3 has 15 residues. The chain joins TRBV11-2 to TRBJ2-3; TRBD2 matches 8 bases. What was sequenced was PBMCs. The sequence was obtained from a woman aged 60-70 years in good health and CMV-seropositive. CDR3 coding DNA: TGTGCCAGCAGCTTAGATCGGGAGGGGACAGATACGCAGTATTTT. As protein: CASSLDREGTDTQYF.